The clone carrying this TCR beta chain was seen many times. Its specificity is unknown. Compared with germline, one end of the junction differs, possibly owing to a read error. Libraries of TCR beta came from iRepertoire HTBI primers plus Arm-PCR of CDR3 regions. TCRdb reprocessed the multiplex PCR reads with MiXCR, giving one entry per CDR3 protein. The sample lists 350,000 to 500,000 distinct CDR3 sequences, under 25% occurring once. This entry comes from a study of regulatory T cells in long-lasting Graves disease. Study in general: Over 5 years of antithyroid drugs plus positive TSH receptor antibodies defined persistent Graves' disease.

The time point was: persistent/refractory GD, antithyroid drugs over 5 years with positive TRAb. PBMC-extracted RNA yielded the TCR library. Per American Thyroid Association guidelines, Graves' disease was diagnosed. Peripheral blood, about 10 milliliters per patient, was collected in EDTA tubes. The CDR3 runs 13 residues. Whole-study results and caveats: Clonotypes that were public and shared totalled 2,500 to 3,000 in persistent patients versus around 1,000 in new patients.

V usage is TRBV12-3 or TRBV12-4 and J usage is TRBJ1-2; D remains unclear. The starting material was peripheral blood mononuclear cells (PBMCs), obtained when the disease was refractory, from a patient treated with antithyroid drugs. The receptor was isolated from a female donor with Graves disease. This CDR3 is CASSLNDNYGYTF. The CDR3 nucleotides are TGCGCCAGCAGCTTGAACGACAACTATGGCTACACCTTC.